Below are 10 T cell receptor beta chains sequenced from a single sample in a study of identical twins. Each CDR3 protein gets one entry after TCRdb re-called the 5' RACE reads with MiXCR. The table records a few hundred thousand distinct CDR3 sequences, under 9.5% of them present only once. These data were also reused for a study on yellow fever vaccine responses in identical twins.

Specimen: memory (CD45RO+) T cells sorted from blood. These receptors were obtained from a woman aged 18 to 35 in good health.

This clonotype was counted many times. This sequence joins TRBV20-1 and TRBJ2-7; D is possibly TRBD2 (5 bases). This CDR3 region has 14 residues. Germline lookup yields CDR1 DFQATT and CDR2 SNEGSKA (reference sequence). The ends were cut back, 5 bases at V and 4 bases at J, with 18 bases in the middle. The CDR3: CSASSRSRDYEQYF. CDR3 DNA: TGCAGTGCTTCTAGCAGAAGCCGGGATTACGAGCAGTACTTC.

This clonotype was counted ten times or more. The rearrangement joins TRBV5-1 to TRBJ2-1; 11 positions agree with TRBD2. This CDR3 contains 13 residues. V lost 7 bases to trimming and J lost 7 bases; unmatched junction nucleotides: 4. Germline CDR1 reads SGHRS; CDR2 reads YFSETQ. The CDR3 region is CASATSGRNEQFF. CDR3 in DNA: TGCGCCAGCGCCACTAGCGGGAGAAATGAGCAGTTCTTC.

Many counts were recorded for this clonotype. The chain employs TRBV27 and TRBJ2-3; either TRBD1 or TRBD2 may fit D (5 bases each). Trimming pared 6 bases from V and 6 bases from J, leaving 19 bases between. The CDR3 contains 15 residues. Germline CDR1 is MNHEY and CDR2 is SMNVEV (reference sequence). The CDR3 loop is CASRMKGPGQDTQYF. CDR3 bases: TGTGCCAGCAGAATGAAGGGACCAGGGCAGGATACGCAGTATTTT.

This chain connects TRBV10-2 to TRBJ2-1; D remains unclear. The length of the CDR3 is 14 residues. Deletions cut 0 bases from V and 12 bases from J, with 15 bases between. Germline V CDR1 and CDR2: WSHSY, SAAADI. CDR3 sequence reads: CASSESWPPIWQFF. The CDR3 nucleotides read TGCGCCAGCAGTGAGTCTTGGCCCCCCATTTGGCAGTTCTTC.

This clonotype was picked up many times. The rearrangement uses TRBV4-2 and TRBJ1-2; 7 nucleotides align to TRBD1. The CDR3 loop spans 17 amino acids. The germline V gene encodes CDR1 LGHNA and CDR2 YNFKEQ. Unmatched junction bases numbered 10, after V lost 0 bases and J lost 3 bases. CDR3 loop: CASSQDLQGQGDYGYTF. CDR3 nucleotide sequence: TGTGCCAGCAGCCAAGATCTACAGGGGCAGGGGGACTATGGCTACACCTTC.

This clonotype was recorded a few times. The chain employs TRBV5-4 and TRBJ2-5; 14 positions match TRBD2. Per germline, CDR1 SGHNT and CDR2 YYREEE (reference sequence). The CDR3 covers 16 residues. V lost 7 bases to trimming and J lost 1 base; unmatched junction nucleotides: 6. The CDR3 is CASSIGTSGGQETQYF. CDR3 nucleotides: TGTGCCAGCTCAATTGGGACTAGCGGGGGCCAAGAGACCCAGTACTTC.

The table lists this clonotype with a count of one. J is TRBJ2-7 and V is TRBV28; D call uncertain. With 6 bases removed from V and 6 bases from J, the gap between germline ends came to 18 bases. The CDR3 contains 14 residues. CDR1 is MDHEN and CDR2 is SYDVKM in the germline V gene. The CDR3 nucleotides are TGTGCCAGCAGCCCTACGACACGGATTGGCGAGCAGTACTTC. Its protein product is CASSPTTRIGEQYF.

This clonotype was observed a few times. The chain combines TRBV6-5 with TRBJ1-5; D remains ambiguous. Germline lookup yields CDR1 MNHEY and CDR2 SVGAGI. The CDR3 extends over 15 amino acids. The V end lost 0 bases, the J end lost 0 bases, and 6 bases lay between the germline ends. As DNA, the CDR3 is TGTGCCAGCAGTTACTCGTGGGTTAGCAATCAGCCCCAGCATTTT. Its translation: CASSYSWVSNQPQHF.

This clonotype was counted between two and nine times. V gene TRBV11-1 combines with J gene TRBJ2-3; D remains ambiguous. CDR3 size: 18 residues. The germline gives CDR1 SGHAT, CDR2 FQDESV (reference sequence). V was pared by 2 bases and J by 3 bases, with 21 bases between. The CDR3, as DNA: TGTGCCAGCAGCTTAAGGCTGGGTGACGGAGAGGAAACAGATACGCAGTATTTT. Translated, it gives CASSLRLGDGEETDTQYF.

This clonotype was counted between two and nine times. The genes are TRBV10-3 and TRBJ2-2; 9 positions match TRBD1. V shed 7 bases, J shed 6 bases, and the junction held 6 bases outside the gene matches. Germline V CDR1 and CDR2: ENHRY, SYGVKD. The CDR3 totals 14 residues. This CDR3 reads CAIKTGGSAGELFF. Written as DNA, the CDR3 is TGTGCCATCAAGACAGGGGGTAGCGCCGGGGAGCTGTTTTTT.